This is a list of T cell receptor beta chains from one sample in a study of neurological immune-mediated disorders. TCRdb called the 5' RACE reads again in MiXCR, with one record for every CDR3 protein. The sample has tens of thousands of distinct CDR3 sequences, over 1.2% seen once. Material: PBMCs. The receptors shown here come from a woman in her 30s with multiple sclerosis. The conserved cysteine and the conserved F or W are not part of the CDR3 here. The order of the fields is clone size, J gene, V gene, CDR3 protein. Some rows mark clone size as missing; the rest say once, few, many or name a class of expanded clone.

many	TRBJ1-1	TRBV12-3/TRBV12-4	ASSLIQNTEAF
many	TRBJ2-5	TRBV20-1	SAPPGTSGGETQY
many	TRBJ1-1	TRBV27	ASSRVWDTEAF
many	TRBJ2-2	TRBV7-2	ASSSLGGSGVGELF
many	TRBJ1-6	TRBV4-1	ASSQGLNNSPLH
many	TRBJ1-4	TRBV6-2/TRBV6-3	ASSRNGQGLNEKLF
many	TRBJ1-2	TRBV20-1	SAPPGNHYGYT
many	TRBJ2-1	TRBV20-1	SARREEQF
many	TRBJ1-6	TRBV12-3/TRBV12-4	ASRLRTGSYNSPLH
many	TRBJ2-3	TRBV10-2	ASAHQTRRTDTQY
many	TRBJ2-5	TRBV4-2	ASSQDQSGGLSRY
many	TRBJ1-2	TRBV5-8	ASTRTVDYT
many	TRBJ1-1	TRBV12-3/TRBV12-4	ASTPLGSNTEAF
-	TRBJ1-6	TRBV20-1	SASQGGSPLH
many	TRBJ2-1	TRBV20-1	SARDSRAGLNEQF
many	TRBJ2-5	TRBV5-1	ASSQGSGGETQY
many	TRBJ2-3	TRBV20-1	SARDPRKAGTSTDTQY
many	TRBJ2-1	TRBV9	ASSVLAGGHNEQF
many	TRBJ2-3	TRBV7-2	ASRGPITDTQY
many	TRBJ2-7	TRBV5-1	ASSITSGSSYEQY
many	TRBJ1-1	TRBV6-5	ASRTGIVNTEAF
many	TRBJ1-5	TRBV20-1	SARSGQGARSNQPQH
-	TRBJ1-5	TRBV10-3	AISESVIRGQPQH
many	TRBJ2-7	TRBV20-1	SAIIAGAYEQY
many	TRBJ1-5	TRBV12-3/TRBV12-4	ASRVGSSQPQH
many	TRBJ1-4	TRBV15	ATSRGTENEKLF
many	TRBJ1-5	TRBV5-8	ASSIGINRGNQPQH
many	TRBJ2-2	TRBV5-1	ASIPGQGRTGELF
many	TRBJ1-2	TRBV3-1	ASSHGSLYGYT
few	TRBJ2-3	TRBV6-2/TRBV6-3	ASSWASLVTDTQY
many	TRBJ1-1	TRBV29-1	SVRETEAF
many	TRBJ1-1	TRBV20-1	SPRQGGTEAF
many	TRBJ2-3	TRBV20-1	SASPEKDSGTDTQY
many	TRBJ2-7	TRBV7-6	ASSFQQGYEQY
many	TRBJ1-2	TRBV5-1	ASSLAGTGPYGYT
few	TRBJ2-3	TRBV7-2	ASNPRRGSTDTQY
many	TRBJ2-5	TRBV11-2	ASSSIRDSQETQY
many	TRBJ1-1	TRBV21-1	ASSTADRSGVNTEAF
-	TRBJ2-2	TRBV9	ASSVDQGGSTGELF
many	TRBJ2-3	TRBV20-1	SAELAGGPDTQY
few	TRBJ1-6	TRBV27	ASSFGRGNSYNSHLH
-	TRBJ1-5	TRBV7-2	ASSVTGVGNQPQH
many	TRBJ2-3	TRBV7-2	ASSFHSAGVSTDTQY
many	TRBJ1-6	TRBV6-6	ASSYGRGPLH
many	TRBJ2-7	TRBV20-1	SARLAGDPYEQY
many	TRBJ1-6	TRBV3-1	ASSLSDRGVNSPLH
few	TRBJ1-5	TRBV4-1	ASSKDGRDRGQANQPQH
many	TRBJ2-5	TRBV9	ASSLGQGSVKETQY
many	TRBJ2-1	TRBV29-1	SVEDGGPYNEQF